The T cell receptor beta chain under discussion was sequenced for a study of T cells in Graves' hyperthyroidism and ophthalmopathy. A note on this clonotype: Its antigen is undetermined.

The source material, RNA transcripts, was used to amplify TCR beta CDR3 regions. HTBI primers were used for first-round RT-PCR of the TCR CDR3. TCRdb re-called the multiplex PCR reads with MiXCR, one entry per CDR3 protein. The sample records around 450,000 distinct CDR3 sequences, roughly an eighth being singletons. Study-wide findings and caveats: A model of 13 V-J pairs discriminated ophthalmopathy from stable hyperthyroidism.

The specimen was blood. The sequence was obtained from a woman under 30 with Graves' hyperthyroidism.

The DNA of the CDR3 is TGTGCCAGCAGCTTAGGCGGCGCGGTCTCCCACTATTCACCCCTCCACTTT. As protein: CASSLGGAVSHYSPLHF. The chain employs TRBV7-6 and TRBJ1-6; D remains unclear. V was clipped by 1 base and J by 8 bases, with 18 bases between them. The CDR3 loop spans 17 amino acids. CDR1 is SGHVS, CDR2 FNYEAQ, per germline.